This is a list of T cell receptor beta chains from one sample in a study of T cell responses to AZD1222 COVID-19 vaccine. The method was immunoSEQ multiplex PCR; TCRdb's version includes in-frame clones alone and lacks a portion of them. The sample lists more than 95,000 clones, over 70% occurring once. The sample was peripheral blood, taken on day 0 of AZD1222 vaccination. The receptor source for this set is an adult in good health. Each CDR3 is given with its conserved first and last residue. A D gene is named only where the DNA matches it firmly. Clone size is given for some rows only: seen once, a few or many times, or a class if the clone is expanded.

V	J	D	size	CDR3	DNA
TRBV28	TRBJ2-3	.	.	CASSFGGGFTDTQYF	TGTGCCAGCAGTTTCGGCGGCGGGTTCACAGATACGCAGTATTTT
TRBV6-4	TRBJ1-6	TRBD1	.	CASSADRASPLHF	TGTGCCAGCAGTGCCGACAGGGCTTCACCCCTCCACTTT
TRBV14	TRBJ1-2	TRBD1	.	CASSQEAQGGYGYTF	TGTGCCAGCAGCCAAGAGGCTCAGGGGGGATATGGCTACACCTTC
TRBV6-1	TRBJ1-4	.	.	CASSEARGGVEKLFF	TGTGCCAGCAGTGAAGCGAGGGGAGGCGTTGAAAAACTGTTTTTT
TRBV10-3	TRBJ2-1	.	.	CAISESTSNQDNEQFF	TGTGCCATCAGTGAGTCGACCAGCAACCAGGACAATGAGCAGTTCTTC
TRBV4-1	TRBJ2-7	TRBD2	.	CASSQPGGSSYEQYF	TGCGCCAGCAGCCAGCCAGGCGGGAGCTCCTACGAGCAGTACTTC
TRBV20-1	TRBJ2-2	TRBD2	.	CSASSLAATGELFF	TGCAGTGCTAGTAGCCTAGCGGCTACCGGGGAGCTGTTTTTT
TRBV4-3	TRBJ2-3	.	.	CASSQEGFTQYF	TGCGCCAGCAGCCAAGAGGGCTTTACGCAGTATTTT
TRBV6-1	TRBJ2-5	.	.	CASSEFTEETQYF	TGTGCCAGCAGTGAATTTACAGAAGAGACCCAGTACTTC
TRBV5-5	TRBJ2-1	.	.	CASSLSGPSSYNEQFF	TGTGCCAGCAGCTTGAGTGGCCCAAGCTCCTACAATGAGCAGTTCTTC
TRBV10-2	TRBJ1-2	TRBD1	once	CASRDDRAGGYTF	TGCGCCAGCAGGGACGACAGGGCGGGTGGCTACACCTTC
TRBV7-9	TRBJ2-1	TRBD2	.	CASPSGTSGINEQFF	TGTGCCAGCCCCAGCGGGACCTCGGGTATAAATGAGCAGTTCTTC
TRBV6-5	TRBJ2-5	TRBD2	once	CASSYGRGGQETQYF	TGTGCCAGCAGTTACGGGAGGGGAGGCCAAGAGACCCAGTACTTC
TRBV7-2	TRBJ2-4	TRBD1	.	CASSLGQGAPAKNIQYF	TGTGCCAGCAGCTTAGGTCAGGGGGCTCCAGCCAAAAACATTCAGTACTTC
TRBV5-1	TRBJ1-3	.	.	CASSNGQPGNTIYF	TGCGCCAGCAGCAACGGACAACCTGGAAACACCATATATTTT
TRBV9	TRBJ2-1	.	.	CASSVDPSSYNEQFF	TGTGCCAGCAGCGTAGATCCAAGCTCCTACAATGAGCAGTTCTTC
TRBV11-2	TRBJ1-6	.	.	CASSLTVSSYNSPLHF	TGTGCCAGCAGCTTGACAGTTAGCTCCTATAATTCACCCCTCCACTTT
TRBV6-2/TRBV6-3	TRBJ1-2	.	.	CASSYNPSHLNYGYTF	TGTGCCAGCAGTTATAACCCGTCACACCTTAACTATGGCTACACCTTC
TRBV4-1	TRBJ1-5	TRBD1	.	CASRGTGEKPQHF	TGCGCCAGCAGAGGGACAGGGGAAAAGCCCCAGCATTTT
TRBV6-4	TRBJ1-5	TRBD1	.	CASSTTGAHQPQHF	TGTGCCAGCAGTACGACAGGGGCACATCAGCCCCAGCATTTT
TRBV2	TRBJ1-2	.	.	CASIMDGLYGYTF	TGTGCCAGCATTATGGACGGGCTCTACGGCTACACCTTC
TRBV28	TRBJ1-5	TRBD1	.	CASSYRGSQHF	TGTGCCAGCAGTTACAGGGGTTCCCAGCATTTT
TRBV28	TRBJ2-4	.	.	CASRGPGTGNIQYF	TGTGCCAGCAGGGGACCGGGAACTGGGAACATTCAGTACTTC
TRBV5-4	TRBJ2-1	.	few	CASSLVANNEQFF	TGTGCCAGCAGCTTGGTGGCTAACAATGAGCAGTTCTTC
TRBV7-8	TRBJ2-7	TRBD1	.	CASSSPGQGPYEQYF	TGTGCCAGCAGCTCTCCGGGACAGGGGCCTTACGAGCAGTACTTC
TRBV28	TRBJ1-2	TRBD1	.	CASSFSPHTGGLAYGYTF	TGTGCCAGCAGTTTCTCGCCCCACACAGGGGGCCTCGCCTATGGCTACACCTTC
TRBV24-1	TRBJ2-1	TRBD2	few	CATSEASGRGEQFF	TGTGCCACCAGTGAGGCTAGCGGGAGAGGTGAGCAGTTCTTC
TRBV9	TRBJ1-1	.	.	CASSTHISTEAFF	TGTGCCAGCAGCACCCACATTAGCACTGAAGCTTTCTTT
TRBV6-5	TRBJ2-5	TRBD2	.	CASSRVEGGRETQYF	TGTGCCAGCAGTCGAGTGGAGGGAGGGCGGGAGACCCAGTACTTC
TRBV5-4	TRBJ1-1	.	.	CASSLFGSANTEAFF	TGTGCCAGCAGCTTGTTCGGCAGCGCGAACACTGAAGCTTTCTTT
TRBV5-1	TRBJ1-2	.	.	CASSGWGGDGYTF	TGCGCCAGCAGCGGGTGGGGAGGTGACGGCTACACCTTC